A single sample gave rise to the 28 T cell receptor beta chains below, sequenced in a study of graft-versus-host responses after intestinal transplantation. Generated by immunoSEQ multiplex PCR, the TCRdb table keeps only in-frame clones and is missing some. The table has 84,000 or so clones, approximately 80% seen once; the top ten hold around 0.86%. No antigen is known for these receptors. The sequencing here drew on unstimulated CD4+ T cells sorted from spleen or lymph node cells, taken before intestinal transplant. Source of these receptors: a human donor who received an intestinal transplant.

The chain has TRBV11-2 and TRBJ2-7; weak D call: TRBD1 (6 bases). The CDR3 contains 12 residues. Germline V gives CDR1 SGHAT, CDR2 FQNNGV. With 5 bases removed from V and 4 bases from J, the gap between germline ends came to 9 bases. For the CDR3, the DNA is TGTGCCAGCAGCCCACAGGGTTACGAGCAGTACTTC. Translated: CASSPQGYEQYF.

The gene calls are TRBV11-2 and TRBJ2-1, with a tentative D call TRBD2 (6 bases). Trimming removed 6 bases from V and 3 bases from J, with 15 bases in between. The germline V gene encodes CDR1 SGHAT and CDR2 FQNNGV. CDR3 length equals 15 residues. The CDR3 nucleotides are TGTGCCAGCAGTCAGGAGGGATCCGGCTACAATGAGCAGTTCTTC. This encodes CASSQEGSGYNEQFF.

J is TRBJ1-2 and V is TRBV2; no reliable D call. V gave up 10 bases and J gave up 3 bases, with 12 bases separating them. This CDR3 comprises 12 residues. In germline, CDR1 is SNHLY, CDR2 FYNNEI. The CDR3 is CAIVVRDYGYTF. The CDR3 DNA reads TGTGCCATCGTCGTTCGCGACTATGGCTACACCTTC. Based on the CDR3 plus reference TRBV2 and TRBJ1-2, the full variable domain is EPEVTQTPSHQVTQMGQEVILRCVPISNHLYFYWYRQILGQKVEFLVSFYNNEISEKSEIFDDQFSVERPDGSNFTLKIRSTKLEDSAMYFCAIVVRDYGYTFGSGTRLTVV.

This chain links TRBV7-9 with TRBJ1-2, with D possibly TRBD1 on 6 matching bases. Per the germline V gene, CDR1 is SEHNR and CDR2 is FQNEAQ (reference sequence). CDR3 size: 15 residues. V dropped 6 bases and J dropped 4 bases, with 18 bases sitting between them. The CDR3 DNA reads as TGTGCCAGCAGTGCCAGGACAGCGCCAAGCTATGGCTACACCTTC. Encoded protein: CASSARTAPSYGYTF.

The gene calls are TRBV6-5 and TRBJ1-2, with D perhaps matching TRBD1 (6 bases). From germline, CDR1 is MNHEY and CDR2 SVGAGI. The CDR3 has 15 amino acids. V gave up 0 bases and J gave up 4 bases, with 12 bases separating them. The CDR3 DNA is TGTGCCAGCAGTTACTCCCCACAGGGTTCCTATGGCTACACCTTC. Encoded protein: CASSYSPQGSYGYTF.

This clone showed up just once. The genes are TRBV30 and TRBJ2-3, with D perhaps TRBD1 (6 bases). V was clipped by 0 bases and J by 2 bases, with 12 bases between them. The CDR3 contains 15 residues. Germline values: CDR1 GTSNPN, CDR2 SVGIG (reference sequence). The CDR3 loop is CAWSVAGATTDTQYF. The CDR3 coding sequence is TGTGCCTGGAGTGTAGCAGGGGCCACCACAGATACGCAGTATTTT.

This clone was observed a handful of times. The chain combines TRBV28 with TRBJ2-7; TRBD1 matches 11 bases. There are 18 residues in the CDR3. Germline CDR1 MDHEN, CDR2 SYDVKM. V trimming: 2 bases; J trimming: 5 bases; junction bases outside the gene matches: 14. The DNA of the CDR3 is TGTGCCAGCAGTTTAGGGCAAGCCCGGACAGGGGGCCTGAACGAGCAGTACTTC. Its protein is CASSLGQARTGGLNEQYF.

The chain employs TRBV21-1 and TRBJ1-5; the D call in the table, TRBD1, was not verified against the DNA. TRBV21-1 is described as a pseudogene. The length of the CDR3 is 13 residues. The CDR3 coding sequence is TGTGCCAGCAGCAGAGACACCGATCAGCCCCAGCATTTT. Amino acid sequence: CASSRDTDQPQHF.

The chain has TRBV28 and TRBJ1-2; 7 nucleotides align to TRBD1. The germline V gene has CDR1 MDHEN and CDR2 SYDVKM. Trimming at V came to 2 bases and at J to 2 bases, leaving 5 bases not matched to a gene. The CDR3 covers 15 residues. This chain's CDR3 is CASSLDRGPNYGYTF. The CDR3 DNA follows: TGTGCCAGCAGTTTAGATAGGGGGCCCAACTATGGCTACACCTTC.

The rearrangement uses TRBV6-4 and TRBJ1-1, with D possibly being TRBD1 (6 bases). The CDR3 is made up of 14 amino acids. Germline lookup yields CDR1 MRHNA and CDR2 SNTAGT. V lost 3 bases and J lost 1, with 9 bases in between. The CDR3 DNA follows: TGTGCCAGCAGTGAGAGGACAGAGAACACTGAAGCTTTCTTT. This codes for CASSERTENTEAFF.

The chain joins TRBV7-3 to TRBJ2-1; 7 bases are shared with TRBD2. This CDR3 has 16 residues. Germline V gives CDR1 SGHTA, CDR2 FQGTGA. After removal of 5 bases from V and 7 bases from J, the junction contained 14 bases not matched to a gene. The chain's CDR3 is CASSIFGGGLANEQFF. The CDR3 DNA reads TGTGCCAGCAGCATCTTCGGGGGAGGGTTGGCGAATGAGCAGTTCTTC.

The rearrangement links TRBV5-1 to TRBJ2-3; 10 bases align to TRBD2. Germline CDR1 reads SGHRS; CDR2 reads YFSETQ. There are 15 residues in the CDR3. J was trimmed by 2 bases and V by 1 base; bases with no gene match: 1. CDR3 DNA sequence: TGCGCCAGCAGCTTGACTAGCGGGGTCACAGATACGCAGTATTTT. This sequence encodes CASSLTSGVTDTQYF.

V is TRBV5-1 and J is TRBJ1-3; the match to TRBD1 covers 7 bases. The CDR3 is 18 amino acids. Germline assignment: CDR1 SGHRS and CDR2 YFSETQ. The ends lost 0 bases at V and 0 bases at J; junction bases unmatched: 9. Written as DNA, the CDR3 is TGCGCCAGCAGCTTGGCAGGGGGGTCCCTAAGCTCTGGAAACACCATATATTTT. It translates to CASSLAGGSLSSGNTIYF.

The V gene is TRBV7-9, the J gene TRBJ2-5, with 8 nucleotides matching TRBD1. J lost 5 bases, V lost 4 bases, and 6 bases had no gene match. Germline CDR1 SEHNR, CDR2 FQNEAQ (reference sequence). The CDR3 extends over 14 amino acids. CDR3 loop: CASSSVDRGETQYF. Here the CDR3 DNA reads TGTGCCAGCAGCTCGGTAGACAGGGGTGAGACCCAGTACTTC.

The CDR3 sequence: CASAHRGDNQPQHF. The CDR3 nucleotides are TGTGCCAGCGCACATCGGGGGGACAATCAGCCCCAGCATTTT. This sequence joins TRBV7-7 and TRBJ1-5; D is possibly TRBD1 (5 bases). This CDR3 has 14 amino acids. Germline V gives CDR1 SSHAT, CDR2 FNYEAQ (reference sequence). Trimming took 8 bases from V and 3 from J, leaving 14 bases between them.

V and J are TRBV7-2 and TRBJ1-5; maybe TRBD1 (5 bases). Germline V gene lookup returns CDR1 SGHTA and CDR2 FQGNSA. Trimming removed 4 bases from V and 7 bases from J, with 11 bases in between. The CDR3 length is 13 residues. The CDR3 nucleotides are TGTGCCAGCAGCTACATACGGGGGCAGCCCCAGCATTTT. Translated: CASSYIRGQPQHF.

CDR3 amino acids: CASSPPSGEGRKRTEAFF. The CDR3 bases are TGTGCCAGCTCACCACCGAGCGGGGAGGGAAGGAAACGCACTGAAGCTTTCTTT. This chain joins TRBV18 and TRBJ1-1; D gene unclear. The CDR3 spans 18 residues. Trimming removed 0 bases at V and 4 bases at J, with 21 bases between. Looked up from germline, CDR1 is KGHSH and CDR2 is LQKENI.

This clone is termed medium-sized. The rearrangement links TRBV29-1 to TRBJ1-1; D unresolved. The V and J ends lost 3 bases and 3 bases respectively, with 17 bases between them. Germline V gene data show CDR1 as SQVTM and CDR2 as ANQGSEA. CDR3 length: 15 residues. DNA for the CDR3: TGCAGCGTTGAGGCGGGCTTTAGGAGGTACACTGAAGCTTTCTTT. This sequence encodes CSVEAGFRRYTEAFF.

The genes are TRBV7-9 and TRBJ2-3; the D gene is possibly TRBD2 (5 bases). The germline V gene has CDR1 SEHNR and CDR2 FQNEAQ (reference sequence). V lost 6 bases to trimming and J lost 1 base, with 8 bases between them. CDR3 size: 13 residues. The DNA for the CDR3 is TGTGCCAGCAGATCGCGGGGCACAGATACGCAGTATTTT. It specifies CASRSRGTDTQYF.

CDR3 nucleotides: TGTGCCAGCAGCATTGGACTAGCGGGGGGTACGCAGTATTTT. The encoded protein is CASSIGLAGGTQYF. This sequence joins TRBV9 and TRBJ2-3, with 14 positions matching TRBD2. CDR3 size: 14 residues. The V gene's germline CDR1 is SGDLS and CDR2 YYNGEE. Unmatched junction bases numbered 3, after V lost 4 bases and J lost 8 bases.

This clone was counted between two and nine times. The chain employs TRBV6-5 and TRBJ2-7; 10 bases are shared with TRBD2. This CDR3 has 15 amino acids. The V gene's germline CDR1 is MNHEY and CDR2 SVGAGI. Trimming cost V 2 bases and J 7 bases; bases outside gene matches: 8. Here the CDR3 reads CASSYRQLAGSEQYF. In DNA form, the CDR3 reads TGTGCCAGCAGTTACCGCCAACTAGCGGGATCAGAGCAGTACTTC.

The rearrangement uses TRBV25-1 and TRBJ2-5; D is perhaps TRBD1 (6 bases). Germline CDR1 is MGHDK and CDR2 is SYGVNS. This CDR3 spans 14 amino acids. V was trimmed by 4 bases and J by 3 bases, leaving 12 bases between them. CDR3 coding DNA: TGTGCCAGCAGTGTTGTAGGGGGAGAAGAGACCCAGTACTTC. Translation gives CASSVVGGEETQYF. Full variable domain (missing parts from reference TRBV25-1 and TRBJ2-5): EADIYQTPRYLVIGTGKKITLECSQTMGHDKMYWYQQDPGMELHLIHYSYGVNSTEKGDLSSESTVSRIRTEHFPLTLESARPSHTSQYLCASSVVGGEETQYFGPGTRLLVL.

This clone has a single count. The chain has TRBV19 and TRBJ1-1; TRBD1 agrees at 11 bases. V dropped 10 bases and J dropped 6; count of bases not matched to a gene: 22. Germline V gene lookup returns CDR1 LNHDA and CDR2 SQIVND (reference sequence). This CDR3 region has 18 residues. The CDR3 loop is CATRTGGRGKKRSAEAFF. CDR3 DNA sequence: TGTGCCACTAGGACAGGGGGCAGAGGTAAGAAGAGAAGCGCTGAAGCTTTCTTT.

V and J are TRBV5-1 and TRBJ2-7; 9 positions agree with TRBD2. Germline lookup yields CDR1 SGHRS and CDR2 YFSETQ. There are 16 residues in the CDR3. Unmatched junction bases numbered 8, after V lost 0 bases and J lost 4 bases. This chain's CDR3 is CASSLAHLSGRYEQYF. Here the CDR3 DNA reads TGCGCCAGCAGCTTGGCTCACCTTAGCGGGAGATACGAGCAGTACTTC.

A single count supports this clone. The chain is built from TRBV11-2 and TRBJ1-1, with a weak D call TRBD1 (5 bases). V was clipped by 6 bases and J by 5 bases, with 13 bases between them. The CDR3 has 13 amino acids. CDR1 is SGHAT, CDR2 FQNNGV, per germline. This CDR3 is CASSPRGWTEAFF. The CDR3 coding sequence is TGTGCCAGCAGTCCCCGGGGGTGGACTGAAGCTTTCTTT.

CDR3 sequence reads: CASSLKGRGREKLFF. Written as DNA, the CDR3 is TGTGCCAGCAGTTTGAAGGGCAGGGGGAGAGAAAAACTGTTTTTT. J is TRBJ1-4 and V is TRBV27; 7 positions agree with TRBD1. The CDR3 spans 15 residues. Germline lookup yields CDR1 MNHEY and CDR2 SMNVEV (reference sequence). Trimming removed 3 bases from V and 8 bases from J; junction bases left unmatched: 9.

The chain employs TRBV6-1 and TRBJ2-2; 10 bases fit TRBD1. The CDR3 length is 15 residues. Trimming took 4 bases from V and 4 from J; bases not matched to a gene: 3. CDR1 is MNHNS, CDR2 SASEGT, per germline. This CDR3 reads CASSVRDRGTGELFF. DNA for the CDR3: TGTGCCAGCAGTGTCCGGGACAGGGGCACCGGGGAGCTGTTTTTT.

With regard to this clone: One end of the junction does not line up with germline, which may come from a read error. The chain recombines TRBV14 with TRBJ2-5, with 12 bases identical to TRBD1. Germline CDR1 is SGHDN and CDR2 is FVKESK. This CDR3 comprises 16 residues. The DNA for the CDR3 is TGTGCCAGCAGCCCCAGGGACAGGGGGCGGAGAGAGGCCCAGTACTTC. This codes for CASSPRDRGRREAQYF.